This TCR beta chain was recorded in a study of T cell responses to AZD1222 COVID-19 vaccine. About the research overall: Second-dose recipients at about 4 or about 12 weeks were treated as one pooled group. Study conclusions and caveats: There were vaccine-associated CD4 TCRs across spike, dominant at 160-218 and 743-854. Clonal diversity was possibly underestimated; the donors were predominantly white British and more often female. The study reported that nearly half of spike-specific TCRs target unmutated variant regions.

On this clone: Antigen unknown.

Germline V gene sequence: CDR1 GTSNPN, CDR2 SVGIG (reference sequence). CDR3 length equals 15 residues. V shed 4 bases and J shed 7 bases, with 22 bases lying between them. Here immunoSEQ multiplex PCR was the method, and the copy in TCRdb shows in-frame clones only, minus some. Here the sample spans 100,000 to 150,000 clones, 92% being singletons. The clonotype was recovered from an adult in good health. This specimen consisted of peripheral blood, obtained on day 0 of AZD1222 vaccination. The chain links TRBV30 to TRBJ1-2; TRBD1 is a possible D gene (6 bases). This CDR3 is CAWTRGGTTAGGYTF. The CDR3 DNA reads as TGTGCCTGGACAAGGGGGGGGACTACCGCGGGTGGCTACACCTTC.